These 12 T cell receptor beta chains share one sample of origin, sequenced in a study of T cells in Graves' hyperthyroidism and ophthalmopathy. RNA transcripts provided the source from which TCR beta CDR3 regions were amplified. In the first-round RT-PCR of the TCR CDR3, the HTBI primer set was used. MiXCR was run by TCRdb on the multiplex PCR reads, yielding one entry per CDR3 protein. The sample records approximately 410,000 distinct CDR3 sequences, roughly an eighth being singletons. The sample was blood. These receptors originate from a woman under 30 with Graves' hyperthyroidism.

The chain combines TRBV18 with TRBJ2-1; the match to TRBD2 covers 8 bases. The germline gives CDR1 KGHSH, CDR2 LQKENI. After removal of 6 bases from V and 10 bases from J, the junction contained 14 bases not matched to a gene. The CDR3 runs to 15 residues. The CDR3 spells CASSPTSGPQGEQFF. CDR3 DNA sequence: TGTGCCAGCTCCCCAACTAGCGGACCTCAGGGCGAGCAGTTCTTC.

Comment on this clonotype: It may be a read error: a sequence one base away is much more abundant. The chain recombines TRBV9 with TRBJ2-7; D not resolved. Germline V gives CDR1 SGDLS, CDR2 YYNGEE. Between the trimmed V and J ends, which lost 0 bases and 3 bases, there was a span of 13 bases. The CDR3 runs 15 residues. CDR3 DNA: TGTGCCAGCAGCGTAGCCAAACCCCCAAGCTACGAGCAGTACTTC. This encodes CASSVAKPPSYEQYF.

Concerning this clonotype: This may be a read error: a much more frequent sequence differs by one nucleotide. The V gene is TRBV12-3 or TRBV12-4, the J gene TRBJ2-1; the match to TRBD2 covers 14 bases. The V segment lost 6 bases and the J segment 8 bases; nucleotides outside the gene matches: 9. The CDR3 runs 16 residues. The CDR3 loop is CASSPSPTSGRDEQFF. The CDR3 DNA is TGTGCCAGCAGCCCCTCCCCGACTAGCGGGAGGGATGAGCAGTTCTTC.

The sample holds many counts of this clonotype. V gene TRBV11-2 combines with J gene TRBJ2-1; no clear D. Germline CDR1 SGHAT, CDR2 FQNNGV. V lost 0 bases, J lost 8 bases, and 8 bases lay in between. CDR3 length equals 13 residues. CDR3 coding DNA: TGTGCCAGCAGCTTAGAGATTGGCGATGAGCAGTTCTTC. Protein product: CASSLEIGDEQFF.

This clonotype was picked up many times. This chain connects TRBV28 to TRBJ1-1; TRBD1 matches 8 bases. The CDR3 covers 13 residues. CDR1 and CDR2 from the germline V gene are MDHEN and SYDVKM. J lost 7 bases, V lost 4 bases, and 5 bases had no gene match. This CDR3 reads CASSSQGVNEAFF. The CDR3 DNA sequence: TGTGCCAGCAGTTCACAGGGGGTGAATGAAGCTTTCTTT. Supplemented by reference TRBV28 and TRBJ1-1, the full variable domain reads DVKVTQSSRYLVKRTGEKVFLECVQDMDHENMFWYRQDPGLGLRLIYFSYDVKMKEKGDIPEGYSVSREKKERFSLILESASTNQTSMYLCASSSQGVNEAFFGQGTRLTVV.

The sample holds many counts of this clonotype. The V and J genes are TRBV2 and TRBJ1-1; TRBD1 matches at 10 bases. The CDR3 is made up of 15 amino acids. V lost 6 bases to trimming and J lost 5 bases; unmatched junction nucleotides: 9. Germline V CDR1 and CDR2: SNHLY, FYNNEI. The CDR3 nucleotides are TGTGCCAGCAGGAAGACAGGGGGCGCGGGGACTGAAGCTTTCTTT. It codes for CASRKTGGAGTEAFF. Full variable domain (missing parts from reference TRBV2 and TRBJ1-1): EPEVTQTPSHQVTQMGQEVILRCVPISNHLYFYWYRQILGQKVEFLVSFYNNEISEKSEIFDDQFSVERPDGSNFTLKIRSTKLEDSAMYFCASRKTGGAGTEAFFGQGTRLTVV.

The chain links TRBV11-2 to TRBJ2-7, with TRBD2 identical over 9 bases. V lost 1 base, J lost 4 bases, and 5 bases stayed unmatched. Germline V gene sequence: CDR1 SGHAT, CDR2 FQNNGV. This CDR3 comprises 15 residues. The CDR3 spells CASSLVSGRIYEQYF. CDR3 sequence (DNA): TGTGCCAGCAGCTTAGTCAGCGGGAGGATTTACGAGCAGTACTTC.

This clonotype turned up a few times. At one boundary the junction diverges from the germline segment, which might be a read error. The chain recombines TRBV3-1 with TRBJ1-1; D gene unclear. Germline V gene sequence: CDR1 LGHDT, CDR2 YNNKEL (reference sequence). This CDR3 has 14 amino acids. The CDR3 sequence: CASGQDPANTEAFF. DNA for the CDR3: TGTGCCAGCGGCCAAGATCCAGCGAACACTGAAGCTTTCTTT.

Many counts were recorded for this clonotype. The chain is built from TRBV10-1 and TRBJ2-7; 13 nucleotides line up with TRBD2. The CDR3 sequence is 16 residues long. CDR1 is WNHNN and CDR2 is SYGVQD in the germline V gene (reference sequence). The ends lost 6 bases at V and 4 bases at J; junction bases unmatched: 9. The CDR3 region has the DNA TGCGCCAGCAGCGCTGGGACTAGCGGGAACCTATACGAGCAGTACTTC. It yields the protein CASSAGTSGNLYEQYF.

This clonotype was seen repeatedly, ten times or more. The chain combines TRBV10-1 with TRBJ2-3, with D perhaps TRBD1 (5 bases). V shed 3 bases and J shed 3 bases, with 13 bases lying between them. The CDR3 is 15 amino acids. Germline CDR1 WNHNN, CDR2 SYGVQD (reference sequence). The CDR3 protein is CASSESPTATDTQYF. For the CDR3, the DNA is TGCGCCAGCAGTGAATCGCCGACAGCTACAGATACGCAGTATTTT.

The chain has TRBV6-6 and TRBJ1-1; possibly TRBD1 for D (5 bases). Between the trimmed V and J ends, which lost 0 bases and 1 base, there was a span of 15 bases. There are 17 residues in the CDR3. The germline gives CDR1 MNHNY, CDR2 SVGAGI (reference sequence). DNA of the CDR3: TGTGCCAGCAGTTACTCAGCCGGGGGTCCTTCGAACACTGAAGCTTTCTTT. Protein sequence: CASSYSAGGPSNTEAFF.

There are a few counts of this clonotype. The chain has TRBV5-1 and TRBJ1-2; no reliable D call. The CDR3 totals 15 residues. Trimming pared 0 bases from V and 2 bases from J, leaving 11 bases between. Germline V gives CDR1 SGHRS, CDR2 YFSETQ. Here the CDR3 reads CASSLAQQYNYGYTF. The CDR3 nucleotides read TGCGCCAGCAGCTTGGCCCAGCAGTACAACTATGGCTACACCTTC.